This paragraph reports one TCR beta chain. Its target antigen remains unknown. Within one base of it there is no much larger clone, and no base qualities were kept. The sample originates from a study of blood T cell repertoires in COVID-19 (dated by TCRdb to 2019 to 2021). For the study in its entirety: The collaborator samples originated in the United States, Italy and Spain and spanned the acute and convalescent phases of COVID-19. A de-identified subject ID, COVID-19 status, age in years and sex were almost always included in the sample metadata. Where available, HLA class I and class II types were taken from metadata supplied by the sample provider and were not determined by assay-based typing. The material from the prospective study consisted of cDNA or gDNA derived from T cells, B-cell-depleted T cells, or PBMCs. Samples were obtained from the ongoing ImmuneRACE study (first 160 participants) and from 1,200 or so subjects provided by 6 global collaborators. The repertoires were made available in a free public database intended to serve as a resource for research on the immune response to SARS-CoV-2. Subjects who had been exposed to COVID-19, were actively infected with it, or had recovered from it provided the deeply sampled blood TCRbeta repertoires that made up the dataset.

Study-wide findings and limitations: The amount of clinical and demographic metadata varied by source and participant and was provided uncurated.

Between the V and J ends, shortened by 4 bases and 4 bases respectively, the junction contains 14 bases. The germline V gene (reference sequence) gives CDR1 as GTSNPN and CDR2 as SVGIG. The CDR3 spans 14 residues, from the cysteine through the phenylalanine. Only the CDR3 DNA stays, 42 bases, in frame from base 1. Samples from volunteer blood donors who had recovered from COVID-19 were contributed by a second Seattle source. Collaborating institutions collected whole blood in K2EDTA tubes following their own protocols. For TCRbeta analysis, collaborator samples were shipped as frozen whole blood, as isolated PBMCs, or as DNA extracted from either sample type. TCRbeta CDR3 regions were amplified from genomic DNA using the immunoSEQ Assay, a bias-controlled multiplex PCR. On the authors' methods: The number of nucleated cells in each sample was estimated by amplification of reference gene primers within the assay. To quantify the absolute abundance of each unique TCRbeta CDR3 rearrangement, sequence reads were collapsed and filtered. For each sample, productive Simpson clonality was calculated as the square root of Simpson's diversity index over productive rearrangements. Here the immuneACCESS table is served through TCRdb, limited to in-frame sequences with V and J called. Missing clones are a known gap in these copies; in checked studies unresolved V genes cover under half, and the rest lacks a known reason. Clone size and the V and J calls come from that table; the DNA yielded D and trimming. The sample records roughly 300,000 clones, more than 70% of which are singletons. Clones ranked in the top ten supply around 8% of the sample.

The sequence links TRBV30 to TRBJ1-3, and possibly TRBD1, on 6 matching bases. This receptor was taken from a woman aged 50 to 65 who had recovered from COVID-19. The specimen sequenced was peripheral blood. CDR3 region: CAWTEGVLGNTIYF. The DNA is TGTGCCTGGACCGAGGGGGTTCTGGGAAACACCATATATTTT.